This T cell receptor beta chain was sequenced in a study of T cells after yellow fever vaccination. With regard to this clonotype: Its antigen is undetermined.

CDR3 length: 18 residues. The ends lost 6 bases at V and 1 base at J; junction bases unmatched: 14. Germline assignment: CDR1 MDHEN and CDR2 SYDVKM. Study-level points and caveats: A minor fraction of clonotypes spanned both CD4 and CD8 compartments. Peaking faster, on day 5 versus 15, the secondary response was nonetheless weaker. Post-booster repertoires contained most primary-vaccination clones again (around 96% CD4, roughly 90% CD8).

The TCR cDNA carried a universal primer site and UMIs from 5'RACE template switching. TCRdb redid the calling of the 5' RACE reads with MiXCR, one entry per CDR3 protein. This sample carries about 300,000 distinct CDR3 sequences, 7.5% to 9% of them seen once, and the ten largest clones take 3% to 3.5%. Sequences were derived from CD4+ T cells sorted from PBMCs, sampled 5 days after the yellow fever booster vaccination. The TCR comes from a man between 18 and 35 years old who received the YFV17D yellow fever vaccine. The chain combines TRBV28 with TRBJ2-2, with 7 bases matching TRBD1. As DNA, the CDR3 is TGTGCCAGCAGCAAAATCGGGCTCGACAGGGTGAACACCGGGGAGCTGTTTTTT. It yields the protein CASSKIGLDRVNTGELFF.